This entry lists 21 T cell receptor beta chains sequenced from one sample in a study of T cell repertoires in cytomegalovirus infection (dated by TCRdb to between 2017 and 2020). The antigens for these receptors are not known. TCRdb shows the sequencer as Illumina HiSeq 1500. TCRdb reprocessed the public reads (quality trimming at Q25 with fastp, clone calling with MiXCR) and kept in-frame beta chains. A single entry per CDR3 protein holds the most common genes and DNA from its merged rows. The sample table contains some 700,000 distinct CDR3 sequences; only one count was recorded for around 35% of them. The ten largest make up over 15% of the sample. The treatment or condition label, as the study defines it: in vitro stimulation with specific CMV peptide epitopes to enrich CMV-specific T cells. This material consisted of cultured PBMCs, taken from culture after CMV antigen stimulation. The receptors were gathered from a human donor in good health (CMV status not recorded). Some clones in this sample may be carry-over from other donors' samples.

The genes are TRBV27 and TRBJ2-5, with a tentative D call TRBD1 (6 bases). The V end was cut by 8 bases, the J end by 5 bases, with 18 bases between. This CDR3 region has 14 residues. Germline CDR1 and CDR2: MNHEY and SMNVEV (reference sequence). CDR3 in amino acids: CASGTGPQGETQYF. CDR3 DNA: TGTGCCAGCGGAACCGGGCCCCAGGGGGAGACCCAGTACTTC.

This clonotype was counted only a few times. V and J are TRBV7-2 and TRBJ2-1; the match to TRBD2 covers 9 bases. Per the germline V gene, CDR1 is SGHTA and CDR2 is FQGNSA. This CDR3 contains 16 residues. Trimming removed 4 bases from V and 7 bases from J; junction bases left unmatched: 11. In nucleotides, the CDR3 is TGTGCCAGCAGCTCCTTCTCCGGGACTAGCATAAATGAGCAGTTCTTC. The encoded protein is CASSSFSGTSINEQFF.

This clonotype was counted between two and nine times. The chain employs TRBV14 and TRBJ1-1; a possible D gene is TRBD1 (5 bases). Germline V gene data show CDR1 as SGHDN and CDR2 as FVKESK. The CDR3 has 15 amino acids. V shed 0 bases and J shed 6 bases, with 14 bases lying between them. The CDR3 here is CASSQDVGDLAEAFF. The DNA of the CDR3 is TGTGCCAGCAGCCAAGATGTGGGGGATTTGGCTGAAGCTTTCTTT.

This clonotype has ten or more counts. The V and J genes are TRBV7-6 and TRBJ2-5, with D tentatively TRBD2 (6 bases). V was cut by 5 bases and J by 6 bases, with 19 bases left in between. Germline V gene data show CDR1 as SGHVS and CDR2 as FNYEAQ. This CDR3 comprises 15 residues. The CDR3 DNA follows: TGTGCCAGCAGCCCTCCACGGGAGAATCAACAGACCCAGTACTTC. Protein sequence: CASSPPRENQQTQYF.

In nucleotides, the CDR3 is TGTGCCAGCAGCGAACCTAGGGGGGGGGCTGAGAATGAGCAGTTCTTC. This codes for CASSEPRGGAENEQFF. V is TRBV11-1 and J is TRBJ2-1; possible D gene TRBD2, 7 bases. There are 16 residues in the CDR3. V lost 5 bases and J lost 7, with 21 bases in between. CDR1 is SGHAT, CDR2 FQDESV, per germline (reference sequence). The entire variable domain, with the rest obtained from reference TRBV11-1 and TRBJ2-1, is as follows: EAEVAQSPRYKITEKSQAVAFWCDPISGHATLYWYRQILGQGPELLVQFQDESVVDDSQLPKDRFSAERLKGVDSTLKIQPAELGDSAMYLCASSEPRGGAENEQFFGPGTRLTVL.

This sequence joins TRBV29-1 and TRBJ1-1; TRBD1 might be the D (5 bases). In germline, CDR1 is SQVTM, CDR2 ANQGSEA. V lost 0 bases and J lost 5, with 7 bases in between. This CDR3 has 12 residues. CDR3 nucleotides: TGCAGCGTTGAAGATGGGGGGACTGAAGCTTTCTTT. Protein product: CSVEDGGTEAFF.

V usage is TRBV7-6 and J usage is TRBJ2-5; 13 bases agree with TRBD2. CDR1 and CDR2 (germline): SGHVS, FNYEAQ. V lost 4 bases and J lost 1; bases outside the gene matches: 12. The CDR3 consists of 19 residues. This CDR3 is CASSSRRLAGGGVQETQYF. The CDR3 DNA reads as TGTGCCAGCAGCTCCCGCCGACTAGCGGGGGGAGGGGTCCAAGAGACCCAGTACTTC.

V is TRBV5-1 and J is TRBJ2-6; the D is unclear. The CDR3 runs to 20 residues. CDR1 and CDR2 (germline): SGHRS, YFSETQ. V gave up 0 bases and J gave up 0 bases, with 19 bases separating them. The DNA of the CDR3 is TGCGCCAGCAGCTTGGTTATCCTTGGGATTGATGTCTCTGGGGCCAACGTCCTGACTTTC. Residues: CASSLVILGIDVSGANVLTF.

As regards this clonotype: A much bigger clone sits one base away, suggesting this may be a read error. The CDR3 loop is CASGVANYGYTF. The CDR3, as DNA: TGTGCCAGCGGTGTAGCTAACTATGGCTACACCTTC. This sequence joins TRBV27 and TRBJ1-2; no reliable D call. Trimming pared 8 bases from V and 0 bases from J, leaving 7 bases between. Germline V gene data show CDR1 as MNHEY and CDR2 as SMNVEV (reference sequence). The CDR3 has 12 amino acids.

The sample holds a few counts of this clonotype. V usage is TRBV12-3 or TRBV12-4 and J usage is TRBJ2-1; TRBD1 agrees at 10 bases. V shed 7 bases, J shed 6 bases, and the junction held 9 bases outside the gene matches. The CDR3 runs 15 residues. This chain's CDR3 is CASNLFGQGVNEQFF. The CDR3 DNA follows: TGTGCCAGCAACCTTTTCGGACAGGGGGTCAATGAGCAGTTCTTC.

V and J are TRBV7-6 and TRBJ1-3; D is perhaps TRBD1 (5 bases). The CDR3 consists of 16 residues. The germline V gene has CDR1 SGHVS and CDR2 FNYEAQ. Trimming removed 3 bases at V and 2 bases at J, with 14 bases between. The CDR3, as DNA: TGTGCCAGCAGCTTGTGGGGCAGACCAACTGGAAACACCATATATTTT. It translates to CASSLWGRPTGNTIYF.

V is TRBV12-5 and J is TRBJ2-1, with D unresolved. Trimming removed 7 bases at V and 4 bases at J, with 11 bases between. CDR3 length: 13 residues. CDR1 LGHNT and CDR2 FRNRAP come from the germline V gene. The CDR3 region is CASATDPYNEQFF. The CDR3 coding sequence is TGTGCTAGTGCAACGGACCCTTACAATGAGCAGTTCTTC.

The table lists this clonotype with a few counts. CDR3 DNA: TGCGCCAGCAGCCATACTGAGAACGAGTCGGGGCCCCAGCATTTT. It yields the protein CASSHTENESGPQHF. V is TRBV4-1 and J is TRBJ1-5, with D unclear. The V end was cut by 3 bases, the J end by 9 bases, with 18 bases between. The germline V gene encodes CDR1 MGHRA and CDR2 YSYEKL. This CDR3 region has 15 residues.

The V and J genes are TRBV12-5 and TRBJ2-1; 7 bases line up with TRBD2. J lost 10 bases, V lost 5 bases, and 8 bases had no gene match. Per germline, CDR1 LGHNT and CDR2 FRNRAP. The CDR3 has 13 amino acids. This CDR3 reads CASGGNSGSEQFF. The CDR3 DNA sequence: TGTGCTAGTGGTGGAAATAGCGGGTCCGAGCAGTTCTTC.

The chain joins TRBV20-1 to TRBJ2-1, with D unclear. Germline V CDR1 and CDR2: DFQATT, SNEGSKA (reference sequence). The CDR3 contains 12 residues. V was cut by 7 bases and J by 0 bases, with 7 bases left in between. The CDR3 coding sequence is TGCAGTGGGGCGGTCTCCTACAATGAGCAGTTCTTC. Encoded protein: CSGAVSYNEQFF.

This clonotype occurred once. V and J are TRBV20-1 and TRBJ2-1; no reliable D call. The CDR3 contains 14 residues. V lost 5 bases and J 0 bases, leaving 11 bases between the germline ends. The germline gives CDR1 DFQATT, CDR2 SNEGSKA (reference sequence). The DNA for the CDR3 is TGCAGTGCTCCTACACTTAGCTCCTACAATGAGCAGTTCTTC. Amino acids: CSAPTLSSYNEQFF.

This chain connects TRBV27 to TRBJ2-2; 9 positions match TRBD2. Losses at the gene ends were 6 bases for V and 5 bases for J; bases not matched to a gene: 4. The germline V gene has CDR1 MNHEY and CDR2 SMNVEV (reference sequence). The CDR3 runs to 14 residues. CDR3 sequence (DNA): TGTGCCAGCAGGCTAGCGGGATCAACCGGGGAGCTGTTTTTT. Protein: CASRLAGSTGELFF.

The chain has TRBV7-2 and TRBJ2-7; tentative D call: TRBD2 (6 bases). From germline, CDR1 is SGHTA and CDR2 FQGNSA. The CDR3 runs to 13 residues. Trimming removed 5 bases at V and 6 bases at J, with 14 bases between. CDR3 DNA sequence: TGTGCCAGCAGCCTACGATGGGGACTCGAGCAGTACTTC. Protein: CASSLRWGLEQYF.

In its sample, this clonotype was seen a few times. The rearrangement links TRBV6-6 to TRBJ1-5, with 7 bases matching TRBD1. Trimming cost V 6 bases and J 3 bases; bases outside gene matches: 14. The CDR3 covers 17 residues. From germline, CDR1 is MNHNY and CDR2 SVGAGI (reference sequence). CDR3 sequence reads: CASSEGAGVEFNQPQHF. The DNA for the CDR3 is TGTGCCAGCAGCGAGGGGGCGGGGGTGGAATTCAATCAGCCCCAGCATTTT.

The J gene is TRBJ2-1, the V gene TRBV7-9, with D possibly being TRBD2 (6 bases). Trimming took 0 bases from V and 5 from J, leaving 11 bases between them. This CDR3 spans 15 amino acids. Germline values: CDR1 SEHNR, CDR2 FQNEAQ (reference sequence). The CDR3 bases are TGTGCCAGCAGCTTAGCGCGACTAGTTCACAATGAGCAGTTCTTC. Protein sequence: CASSLARLVHNEQFF. Full variable domain (missing parts from reference TRBV7-9 and TRBJ2-1): DTGVSQNPRHKITKRGQNVTFRCDPISEHNRLYWYRQTLGQGPEFLTYFQNEAQLEKSRLLSDRFSAERPKGSFSTLEIQRTEQGDSAMYLCASSLARLVHNEQFFGPGTRLTVL.

The chain recombines TRBV11-3 with TRBJ2-2; 10 bases match TRBD1. The CDR3 consists of 16 residues. Germline assignment: CDR1 SGHNT and CDR2 YENEEA. The trim removed 2 bases at V and 4 bases at J, leaving 4 bases unmatched. CDR3: CASSLRQGAPTGELFF. In DNA form, the CDR3 reads TGTGCCAGCAGCTTAAGACAGGGGGCGCCCACCGGGGAGCTGTTTTTT.